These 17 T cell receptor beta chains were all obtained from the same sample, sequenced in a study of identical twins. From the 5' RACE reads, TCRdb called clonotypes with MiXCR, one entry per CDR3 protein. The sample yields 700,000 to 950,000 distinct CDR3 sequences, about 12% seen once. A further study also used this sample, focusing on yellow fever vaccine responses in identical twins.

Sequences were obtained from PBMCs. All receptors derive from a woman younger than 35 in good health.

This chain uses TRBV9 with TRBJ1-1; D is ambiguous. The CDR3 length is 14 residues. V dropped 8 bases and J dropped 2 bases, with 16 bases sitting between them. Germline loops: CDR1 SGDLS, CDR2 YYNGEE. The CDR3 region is CASEGAILNTEAFF. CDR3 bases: TGTGCCAGTGAAGGCGCCATCCTTAACACTGAAGCTTTCTTT. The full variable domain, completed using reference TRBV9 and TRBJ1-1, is DSGVTQTPKHLITATGQRVTLRCSPRSGDLSVYWYQQSLDQGLQFLIQYYNGEERAKGNILERFSAQQFPDLHSELNLSSLELGDSALYFCASEGAILNTEAFFGQGTRLTVV.

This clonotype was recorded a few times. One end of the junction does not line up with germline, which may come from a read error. CDR3 sequence: CASSQGLSYNEQFF. Written as DNA, the CDR3 is TGTGCCAGCAGTCAAGGCCTCTCCTACAATGAGCAGTTCTTC. The V and J genes are TRBV3-1 and TRBJ2-1; D gene uncertain. This CDR3 spans 14 amino acids. CDR1 is LGHDT, CDR2 YNNKEL, per germline (reference sequence).

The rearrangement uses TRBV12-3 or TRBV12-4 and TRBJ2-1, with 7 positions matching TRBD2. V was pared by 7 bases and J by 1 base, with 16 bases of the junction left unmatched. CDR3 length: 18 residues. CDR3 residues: CASTGDTGGYESYNEQFF. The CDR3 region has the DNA TGTGCCAGCACCGGAGACACCGGGGGGTATGAGTCCTACAATGAGCAGTTCTTC.

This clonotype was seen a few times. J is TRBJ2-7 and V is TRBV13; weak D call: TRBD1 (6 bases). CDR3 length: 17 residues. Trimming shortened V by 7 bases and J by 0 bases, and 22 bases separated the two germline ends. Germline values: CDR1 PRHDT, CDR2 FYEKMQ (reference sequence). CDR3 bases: TGTGCCAGCATCAAATGGGGGCCGAGTGAAAGCTCCTACGAGCAGTACTTC. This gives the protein CASIKWGPSESSYEQYF.

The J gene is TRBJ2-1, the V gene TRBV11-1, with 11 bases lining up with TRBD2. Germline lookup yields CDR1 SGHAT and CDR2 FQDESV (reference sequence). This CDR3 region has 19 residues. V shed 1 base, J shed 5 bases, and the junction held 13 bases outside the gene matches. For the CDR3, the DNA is TGTGCCAGCAGCTTAGGAGGGGGGGTGACTAGCGGGATGAACAATGAGCAGTTCTTC. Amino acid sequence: CASSLGGGVTSGMNNEQFF. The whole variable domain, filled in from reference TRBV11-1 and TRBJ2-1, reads EAEVAQSPRYKITEKSQAVAFWCDPISGHATLYWYRQILGQGPELLVQFQDESVVDDSQLPKDRFSAERLKGVDSTLKIQPAELGDSAMYLCASSLGGGVTSGMNNEQFFGPGTRLTVL.

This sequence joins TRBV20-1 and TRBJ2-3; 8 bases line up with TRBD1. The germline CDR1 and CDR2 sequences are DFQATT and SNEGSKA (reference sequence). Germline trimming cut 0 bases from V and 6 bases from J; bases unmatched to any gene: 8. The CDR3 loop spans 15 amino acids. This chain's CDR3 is CSARERSRGRDTQYF. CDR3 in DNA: TGCAGTGCTAGAGAAAGGAGCAGGGGGCGCGATACGCAGTATTTT.

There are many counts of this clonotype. The CDR3 nucleotides are TGTGCCAGCGGTCACGGCGGGGGACTGACAGATACGCAGTATTTT. As protein: CASGHGGGLTDTQYF. The chain joins TRBV12-3 or TRBV12-4 to TRBJ2-3, with 7 bases that match TRBD2. V lost 8 bases and J lost 3; bases outside the gene matches: 11. The CDR3 loop spans 15 amino acids.

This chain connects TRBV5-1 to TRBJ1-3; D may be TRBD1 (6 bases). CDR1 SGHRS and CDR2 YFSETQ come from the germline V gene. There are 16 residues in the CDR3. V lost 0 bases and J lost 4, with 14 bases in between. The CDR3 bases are TGCGCCAGCAGCTTGGTTTCGGGGGGCTTCGGAAACACCATATATTTT. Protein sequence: CASSLVSGGFGNTIYF.

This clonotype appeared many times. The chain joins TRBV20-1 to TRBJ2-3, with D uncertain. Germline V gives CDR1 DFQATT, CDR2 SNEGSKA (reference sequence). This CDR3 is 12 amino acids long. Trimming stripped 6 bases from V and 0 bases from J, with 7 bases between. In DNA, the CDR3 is TGCAGTGCGGGATCGAGCACAGATACGCAGTATTTT. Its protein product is CSAGSSTDTQYF.

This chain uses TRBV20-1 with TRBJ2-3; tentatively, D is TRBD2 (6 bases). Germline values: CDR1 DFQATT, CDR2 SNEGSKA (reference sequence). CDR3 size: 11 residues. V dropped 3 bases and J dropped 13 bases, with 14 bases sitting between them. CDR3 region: CSASWEALKYF. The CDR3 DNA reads TGCAGTGCTAGTTGGGAGGCCCTTAAGTATTTT.

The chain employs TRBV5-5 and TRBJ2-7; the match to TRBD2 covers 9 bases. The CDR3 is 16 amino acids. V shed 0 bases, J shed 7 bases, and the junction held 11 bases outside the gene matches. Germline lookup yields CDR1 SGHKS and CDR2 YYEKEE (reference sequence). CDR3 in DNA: TGTGCCAGCAGCTTGGAGGAGGTAGCGGGAGAGGGTGAGCAGTACTTC. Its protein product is CASSLEEVAGEGEQYF.

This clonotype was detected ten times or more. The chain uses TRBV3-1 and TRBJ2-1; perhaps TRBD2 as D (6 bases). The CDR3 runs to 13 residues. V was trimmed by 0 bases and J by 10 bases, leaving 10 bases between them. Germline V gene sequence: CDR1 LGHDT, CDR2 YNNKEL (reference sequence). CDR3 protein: CASSQDLAGEQFF. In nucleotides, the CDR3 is TGTGCCAGCAGCCAAGATCTCGCGGGAGAGCAGTTCTTC.

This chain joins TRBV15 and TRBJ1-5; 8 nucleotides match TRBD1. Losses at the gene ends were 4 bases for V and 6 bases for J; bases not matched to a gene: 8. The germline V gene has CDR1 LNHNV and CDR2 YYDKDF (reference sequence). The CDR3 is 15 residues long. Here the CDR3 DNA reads TGTGCCACCAGCATAGACAGGGGAAAGGGTCAGCCCCAGCATTTT. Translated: CATSIDRGKGQPQHF.

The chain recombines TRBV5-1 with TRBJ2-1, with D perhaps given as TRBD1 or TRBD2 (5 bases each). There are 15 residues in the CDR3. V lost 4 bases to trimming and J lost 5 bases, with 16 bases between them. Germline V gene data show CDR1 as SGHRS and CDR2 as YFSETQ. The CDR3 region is CASSLTPGTNNEQFF. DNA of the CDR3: TGCGCCAGCAGCCTCACCCCCGGGACCAACAATGAGCAGTTCTTC.

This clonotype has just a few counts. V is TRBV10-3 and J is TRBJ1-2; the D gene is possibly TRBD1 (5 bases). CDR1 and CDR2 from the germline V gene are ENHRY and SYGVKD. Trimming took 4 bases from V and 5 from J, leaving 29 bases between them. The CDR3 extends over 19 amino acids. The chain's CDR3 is CAISGRTETASSAMYGYTF. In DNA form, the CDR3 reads TGTGCCATCAGTGGACGTACGGAGACAGCATCATCCGCTATGTATGGCTACACCTTC.

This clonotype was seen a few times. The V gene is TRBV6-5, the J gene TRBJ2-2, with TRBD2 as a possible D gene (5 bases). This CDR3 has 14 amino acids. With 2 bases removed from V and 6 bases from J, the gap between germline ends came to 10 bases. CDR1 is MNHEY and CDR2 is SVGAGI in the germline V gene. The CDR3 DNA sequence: TGTGCCAGCAGTTACATCGGGGTTGCCGGGGAGCTGTTTTTT. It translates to CASSYIGVAGELFF.

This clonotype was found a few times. CDR3 region: CAISESSVTEQYF. CDR3 DNA sequence: TGTGCCATCAGTGAGAGTTCCGTTACCGAGCAGTACTTC. V and J are TRBV10-3 and TRBJ2-7, with D unresolved. The length of the CDR3 is 13 residues. The germline V gene has CDR1 ENHRY and CDR2 SYGVKD. V lost 2 bases, J lost 6 bases, and 11 bases lay in between.